The rows below give T cell receptor beta chains drawn from one sample of a study of control samples from healthy donors and cancer patients. Generated by immunoSEQ multiplex PCR, the TCRdb table keeps only in-frame clones and is missing some. The sample consists of 130,000 to 150,000 clones, around nine tenths of them appearing once. The source material was blood. The origin of the receptors is a woman in her twenties or thirties in good health. CDR3s include the opening cysteine and the closing phenylalanine or tryptophan. The D gene is left open where the match is weak. Clone size is not always given. Where it is, it says once, few, many or a class for expanded clones.

v_call: TRBV30; d_call: TRBD1; clone_size: .; j_call: TRBJ2-5; cdr3_nt: TGTGCCTGGAATTACAGGGGGGAGACCCAGTACTTC; cdr3_aa: CAWNYRGETQYF
v_call: TRBV27; d_call: TRBD2; clone_size: .; j_call: TRBJ2-1; cdr3_nt: TGTGCCAGCAGCACACCTCTAGCGGAGTACAATGAGCAGTTCTTC; cdr3_aa: CASSTPLAEYNEQFF
v_call: TRBV30; d_call: .; clone_size: .; j_call: TRBJ1-1; cdr3_nt: TGTGCCTGGAGTGTAGGGGGTGGGACTGAAGCTTTCTTT; cdr3_aa: CAWSVGGGTEAFF
v_call: TRBV10-3; d_call: .; clone_size: .; j_call: TRBJ1-3; cdr3_nt: TGTGCCATCGGTGGGAGGACAGAGAGCTCTGGAAACACCATATATTTT; cdr3_aa: CAIGGRTESSGNTIYF
v_call: TRBV7-2; d_call: TRBD1; clone_size: .; j_call: TRBJ1-4; cdr3_nt: TGTGCCAGCAGCCAGGGACAGGGGACTAATGAAAAACTGTTTTTT; cdr3_aa: CASSQGQGTNEKLFF
v_call: TRBV7-6; d_call: TRBD2; clone_size: .; j_call: TRBJ2-1; cdr3_nt: TGTGCCAGCAGCTCCTTAATCACTAGCGGGAGTCGCGATGAGCAGTTCTTC; cdr3_aa: CASSSLITSGSRDEQFF
v_call: TRBV6-6; d_call: .; clone_size: .; j_call: TRBJ1-2; cdr3_nt: TGTGCCAGCATTTCCCCCACAGGGAACTATGGCTACACCTTC; cdr3_aa: CASISPTGNYGYTF
v_call: TRBV19; d_call: TRBD2; clone_size: .; j_call: TRBJ2-5; cdr3_nt: TGTGCCAGTAGGTCCGGGACTAGCGATCAGACCCAGTACTTC; cdr3_aa: CASRSGTSDQTQYF
v_call: TRBV10-3; d_call: .; clone_size: .; j_call: TRBJ1-2; cdr3_nt: TGTGCCATCACCACCAAGGGGGAATATGGCTACACCTTC; cdr3_aa: CAITTKGEYGYTF
v_call: TRBV10-3; d_call: .; clone_size: .; j_call: TRBJ2-5; cdr3_nt: TGTGCCATGACTTCAGCGCTGGGGGGAGCTCCAGAGACCCAGTACTTC; cdr3_aa: CAMTSALGGAPETQYF
v_call: TRBV4-1; d_call: TRBD2; clone_size: .; j_call: TRBJ2-5; cdr3_nt: TGCGCCAGCAGGCCCTCTCCCGGGAGCGGGAAGGAGACCCAGTACTTC; cdr3_aa: CASRPSPGSGKETQYF
v_call: TRBV28; d_call: TRBD1; clone_size: .; j_call: TRBJ2-1; cdr3_nt: TGTGCCAGCACCCTTCCCACCGACAGGGTAAGGTTCTTC; cdr3_aa: CASTLPTDRVRFF
v_call: TRBV2; d_call: TRBD1; clone_size: .; j_call: TRBJ1-5; cdr3_nt: TGTGCCAGCAACTACAGGGGAGAGCCCCAGCATTTT; cdr3_aa: CASNYRGEPQHF
v_call: TRBV19; d_call: .; clone_size: .; j_call: TRBJ1-3; cdr3_nt: TGTGCCAGTAGTCTCAACTCCGTCTCTGGAAACACCATATATTTT; cdr3_aa: CASSLNSVSGNTIYF
v_call: TRBV2; d_call: TRBD1; clone_size: once; j_call: TRBJ1-5; cdr3_nt: TGTGCCAGCAGTGGACAGGGGGCTTGGCAGCCCCAGCATTTT; cdr3_aa: CASSGQGAWQPQHF
v_call: TRBV29-1; d_call: .; clone_size: .; j_call: TRBJ2-1; cdr3_nt: TGCAGCGTGGGCGGGGGCTTGAGCTCCTACAATGAGCAGTTCTTC; cdr3_aa: CSVGGGLSSYNEQFF
v_call: TRBV2; d_call: .; clone_size: .; j_call: TRBJ2-3; cdr3_nt: TGTGCCAGCAGTGAAGCCAGCGGCGGTACGCAGTATTTT; cdr3_aa: CASSEASGGTQYF
v_call: TRBV19; d_call: .; clone_size: .; j_call: TRBJ1-5; cdr3_nt: TGTGCCAGTAGAAGACAGAGATATAGCAATCAGCCCCAGCATTTT; cdr3_aa: CASRRQRYSNQPQHF
v_call: TRBV7-9; d_call: .; clone_size: .; j_call: TRBJ2-1; cdr3_nt: TGTGCCAGCAGCCTCGACAGAAATGAGCAGTTCTTC; cdr3_aa: CASSLDRNEQFF
v_call: TRBV2; d_call: TRBD1; clone_size: .; j_call: TRBJ1-1; cdr3_nt: TGTGCCAGCAGTCGTCGACAGGGATACATGAACACTGAAGCTTTCTTT; cdr3_aa: CASSRRQGYMNTEAFF
v_call: TRBV12-3/TRBV12-4; d_call: .; clone_size: .; j_call: TRBJ2-7; cdr3_nt: TGTGCCAGCAGTTCTAGTGCCCTTGGCGAGCAGTACTTC; cdr3_aa: CASSSSALGEQYF
v_call: TRBV30; d_call: .; clone_size: .; j_call: TRBJ2-7; cdr3_nt: TGTGCCTGGAGTGTACTTCAAGGAGAGCAGTACTTC; cdr3_aa: CAWSVLQGEQYF
v_call: TRBV19; d_call: .; clone_size: .; j_call: TRBJ1-5; cdr3_nt: TGTGCCAGTAGGAGTCGACAGGACCATAGCAATCAGCCCCAGCATTTT; cdr3_aa: CASRSRQDHSNQPQHF
v_call: TRBV27; d_call: .; clone_size: .; j_call: TRBJ1-2; cdr3_nt: TGTGCCAGCAGGGGTCTGGGCAGTGACTATGGCTACACCTTC; cdr3_aa: CASRGLGSDYGYTF
v_call: TRBV18; d_call: .; clone_size: .; j_call: TRBJ2-2; cdr3_nt: TGTGCCAGCTCCTACCGGACGGCGAACACCGGGGAGCTGTTTTTT; cdr3_aa: CASSYRTANTGELFF
v_call: TRBV4-2; d_call: .; clone_size: .; j_call: TRBJ1-3; cdr3_nt: TGTGCCAGCAGCCCATCCTCCGGGGGTGGAAACACCATATATTTT; cdr3_aa: CASSPSSGGGNTIYF
v_call: TRBV6-5; d_call: .; clone_size: .; j_call: TRBJ1-2; cdr3_nt: TGTGCCAGCAGTTACTCCGGGAGGGGCTATGGCTACACCTTC; cdr3_aa: CASSYSGRGYGYTF
v_call: TRBV23-1; d_call: .; clone_size: once; j_call: TRBJ2-7; cdr3_nt: TGCGCCAGCAGTCACTTAGGTGGTGAGCAGTACTTC; cdr3_aa: CASSHLGGEQYF
v_call: TRBV27; d_call: .; clone_size: once; j_call: TRBJ2-7; cdr3_nt: TGTGCCAGCAGTTTAGTTCGTGGGTACGAGCAGTACTTC; cdr3_aa: CASSLVRGYEQYF
v_call: TRBV5-6; d_call: .; clone_size: .; j_call: TRBJ2-3; cdr3_nt: TGTGCCAGCAGCTTGGGGCACAGCACAGATACGCAGTATTTT; cdr3_aa: CASSLGHSTDTQYF
v_call: TRBV19; d_call: .; clone_size: once; j_call: TRBJ2-7; cdr3_nt: TGTGCCAGTAGTATAGGTCCGACTTCCTACGAGCAGTACTTC; cdr3_aa: CASSIGPTSYEQYF